A single sample is the source of the 21 T cell receptor beta chains below, sequenced in a study of CD4+ T cells in melanoma. The assay was immunoSEQ multiplex PCR, and TCRdb's table has in-frame clones only and misses some. Seen here are roughly 120,000 clones, over 80% observed once, and the top ten hold roughly 3.5%. The sample was peripheral blood. These receptors were taken from a human donor with melanoma.

The gene calls are TRBV11-2 and TRBJ2-1, with TRBD2 as a possible D gene (7 bases). This CDR3 contains 14 residues. Germline-derived CDR1 and CDR2 are SGHAT and FQNNGV. Trimming cost V 8 bases and J 2 bases, with 13 bases left between them. CDR3 in DNA: TGTGCCAGCGGAGCCGGGGGGCCCTACAATGAGCAGTTCTTC. It translates to CASGAGGPYNEQFF.

In this sample, this clone is medium-sized. The V gene is TRBV5-1, the J gene TRBJ2-3; possibly TRBD2 for D (6 bases). From germline, CDR1 is SGHRS and CDR2 YFSETQ. The CDR3 has 14 amino acids. The V end was cut by 4 bases, the J end by 1 base, with 10 bases between. CDR3 coding DNA: TGCGCCAGCAGCCCCCGACTAGGCACAGATACGCAGTATTTT. As protein: CASSPRLGTDTQYF.

As concerns this clone: Other DNA sequences in this sample translate to the same CDR3. J is TRBJ2-7 and V is TRBV7-2; D might be TRBD1 (5 bases). V was trimmed by 3 bases and J by 4 bases, leaving 7 bases between them. Germline-derived CDR1 and CDR2 are SGHTA and FQGNSA. The CDR3 extends over 12 amino acids. CDR3 loop: CASSFTGYEQYF. DNA of the CDR3: TGTGCCAGCAGCTTCACAGGATACGAGCAGTACTTC.

A note on this clone: Additional DNA sequences in this sample encode the identical CDR3. The chain combines TRBV5-1 with TRBJ2-3; D may be TRBD2 (5 bases). Germline CDR1 and CDR2: SGHRS and YFSETQ. V was shortened by 0 bases and J by 6 bases, with 11 bases between the two germline ends. This CDR3 comprises 14 residues. CDR3: CASSLGGPTDTQYF. DNA for the CDR3: TGCGCCAGCAGCTTGGGAGGGCCCACTGATACGCAGTATTTT.

To note about this clone: One end of the junction is discordant with germline, which a read error may explain. This chain joins TRBV5-8 and TRBJ1-1; 7 positions match TRBD1. The germline V gene has CDR1 SGHTS and CDR2 YDEGEE. This CDR3 contains 13 residues. This CDR3 reads CASSFGHQRDRIF. The CDR3 nucleotides read TGTGCCAGCAGCTTTGGCCATCAAAGGGACAGAATTTTT.

V usage is TRBV7-6 and J usage is TRBJ1-1; D remains unclear. Per germline, CDR1 SGHVS and CDR2 FNYEAQ. Deletions cut 0 bases from V and 1 base from J, with 9 bases between. The length of the CDR3 is 15 residues. The DNA for the CDR3 is TGTGCCAGCAGCTTAGCGCGCGGCACGAACACTGAAGCTTTCTTT. Amino acid sequence: CASSLARGTNTEAFF.

V and J are TRBV25-1 and TRBJ2-1, with D possibly TRBD1 on 6 matching bases. The ends were cut back, 5 bases at V and 2 bases at J, with 13 bases in the middle. The CDR3 runs to 15 residues. Germline V CDR1 and CDR2: MGHDK, SYGVNS. The CDR3 DNA reads as TGTGCCAGCAGTCTACAGGGTGGGACCTACAATGAGCAGTTCTTC. Protein: CASSLQGGTYNEQFF.

This clone was counted once. The genes are TRBV5-4 and TRBJ2-5, with a tentative D call TRBD1 (6 bases). The length of the CDR3 is 14 residues. Germline V gene data show CDR1 as SGHNT and CDR2 as YYREEE (reference sequence). The ends were cut back, 4 bases at V and 5 bases at J, with 15 bases in the middle. In DNA form, the CDR3 reads TGTGCCAGCAGCCAACTAGGGGGAAAGGAGACCCAGTACTTC. As protein: CASSQLGGKETQYF.

This chain connects TRBV10-3 to TRBJ2-3; 8 nucleotides line up with TRBD2. Germline CDR1 and CDR2: ENHRY and SYGVKD. The trim removed 6 bases at V and 2 bases at J, leaving 10 bases unmatched. The CDR3 is 16 residues long. CDR3 protein: CAIRERSGVLTDTQYF. The DNA for the CDR3 is TGTGCCATCAGGGAGCGTAGCGGGGTGCTCACAGATACGCAGTATTTT.

This chain joins TRBV19 and TRBJ2-3, with D perhaps matching TRBD2 (5 bases). The V gene lost 5 bases and the J gene lost 3 bases, with 9 bases spanning the gap. The CDR3 spans 13 residues. Germline V gives CDR1 LNHDA, CDR2 SQIVND (reference sequence). CDR3 sequence: CASSRDYTDTQYF. CDR3 bases: TGTGCCAGTAGTCGAGACTATACAGATACGCAGTATTTT.

The chain links TRBV19 to TRBJ1-3; no reliable D call. Germline loops: CDR1 LNHDA, CDR2 SQIVND (reference sequence). CDR3 size: 15 residues. The germline V and J ends were trimmed by 5 bases and 7 bases, with 18 bases remaining between them. CDR3 sequence: CASSARKLGDNTIYF. The CDR3 DNA reads TGTGCCAGTAGTGCACGCAAGCTTGGAGACAACACCATATATTTT. Together with reference TRBV19 and TRBJ1-3, the CDR3 gives the full variable domain: DGGITQSPKYLFRKEGQNVTLSCEQNLNHDAMYWYRQDPGQGLRLIYYSQIVNDFQKGDIAEGYSVSREKKESFPLTVTSAQKNPTAFYLCASSARKLGDNTIYFGEGSWLTVV.

This chain joins TRBV4-1 and TRBJ2-3, with D perhaps being TRBD1 or TRBD2 (5 bases each). This CDR3 is built from 16 residues. Germline V gene lookup returns CDR1 MGHRA and CDR2 YSYEKL. Trimming took 4 bases from V and 1 from J, leaving 15 bases between them. The CDR3 sequence: CASSRGRAVGTDTQYF. CDR3 nucleotides: TGCGCCAGCAGCCGGGGACGCGCGGTAGGCACAGATACGCAGTATTTT.

The rearrangement joins TRBV2 to TRBJ1-5; no firm D call. CDR1 is SNHLY and CDR2 is FYNNEI in the germline V gene. Between the trimmed V and J ends, which lost 6 bases and 0 bases, there was a span of 9 bases. This CDR3 spans 14 amino acids. This CDR3 reads CASRADLSNQPQHF. The CDR3 DNA sequence: TGTGCCAGCAGGGCAGACCTTAGCAATCAGCCCCAGCATTTT.

The genes are TRBV11-2 and TRBJ2-3, with 8 bases aligning to TRBD2. V trimming: 5 bases; J trimming: 1 base; junction bases outside the gene matches: 2. Germline V gene sequence: CDR1 SGHAT, CDR2 FQNNGV. The CDR3 is 14 amino acids. The DNA for the CDR3 is TGTGCCAGCAGCCCACTAGCGGGCACAGATACGCAGTATTTT. This encodes CASSPLAGTDTQYF.

V is TRBV29-1 and J is TRBJ1-3, with D maybe TRBD1 (6 bases). Germline CDR1 is SQVTM and CDR2 is ANQGSEA. CDR3 length: 12 residues. The V end was cut by 5 bases, the J end by 5 bases, with 10 bases between. The CDR3 sequence is CSVWGDRNTIYF. The CDR3 DNA sequence: TGCAGCGTTTGGGGGGACAGAAACACCATATATTTT. The complete variable domain, with remaining parts taken from reference TRBV29-1 and TRBJ1-3, reads SAVISQKPSRDICQRGTSLTIQCQVDSQVTMMFWYRQQPGQSLTLIATANQGSEATYESGFVIDKFPISRPNLTFSTLTVSNMSPEDSSIYLCSVWGDRNTIYFGEGSWLTVV.

Comments on this clone: The same CDR3 also results from other DNA sequences found in this sample. V and J are TRBV6-5 and TRBJ2-7; D is unclear. This CDR3 region has 14 residues. Looked up from germline, CDR1 is MNHEY and CDR2 is SVGAGI. V was clipped by 0 bases and J by 2 bases, with 8 bases between them. CDR3 sequence reads: CASSYSGLAYEQYF. CDR3 bases: TGTGCCAGCAGTTACTCCGGGCTCGCCTACGAGCAGTACTTC.

The chain has TRBV4-3 and TRBJ2-7; D gene uncertain. Germline loops: CDR1 LGHNA, CDR2 YSLEER. The CDR3 has 14 residues. With 1 base removed from V and 0 bases from J, the gap between germline ends came to 7 bases. CDR3 loop: CASSQVPHSYEQYF. For the CDR3, the DNA is TGCGCCAGCAGCCAAGTTCCCCACTCCTACGAGCAGTACTTC.

This chain uses TRBV4-1 with TRBJ2-1; the D is unclear. V dropped 1 base and J dropped 8 bases, with 9 bases sitting between them. The CDR3 extends over 13 amino acids. The germline V gene has CDR1 MGHRA and CDR2 YSYEKL. The CDR3 DNA is TGCGCCAGCAGCCAAGGGAGCTTCCATGAGCAGTTCTTC. It is translated as CASSQGSFHEQFF.

The chain is built from TRBV7-3 and TRBJ2-3; 9 positions match TRBD2. The CDR3 has 14 amino acids. CDR1 is SGHTA, CDR2 FQGTGA, per germline. Trimming cost V 5 bases and J 5 bases; bases outside gene matches: 5. As DNA, the CDR3 is TGTGCCAGCAGCCCGGGACTAGCTAGAGATACGCAGTATTTT. Translated, it gives CASSPGLARDTQYF. The whole variable domain, filled in from reference TRBV7-3 and TRBJ2-3, reads GAGVSQTPSNKVTEKGKYVELRCDPISGHTALYWYRQSLGQGPEFLIYFQGTGAADDSGLPNDRFFAVRPEGSVSTLKIQRTERGDSAVYLCASSPGLARDTQYFGPGTRLTVL.

The chain combines TRBV28 with TRBJ1-1; D remains ambiguous. The CDR3 runs to 11 residues. Per germline, CDR1 MDHEN and CDR2 SYDVKM. Trimming left V 8 bases short and J 1 base short, with 5 bases between. This chain's CDR3 is CASEGNTEAFF. As DNA, the CDR3 is TGTGCCAGCGAGGGGAACACTGAAGCTTTCTTT.

Comments on this clone: The same CDR3 can be traced to other DNA sequences in this sample. The chain is built from TRBV30 and TRBJ2-7; D gene uncertain. CDR1 and CDR2 from the germline V gene are GTSNPN and SVGIG (reference sequence). The CDR3 spans 13 residues. V was cut by 0 bases and J by 2 bases, with 8 bases left in between. In DNA form, the CDR3 reads TGTGCCTGGAGTGTAAAGGGAACCTACGAGCAGTACTTC. Residues: CAWSVKGTYEQYF.